This T cell receptor (beta chain) was obtained from a study of blood T cell repertoires in COVID-19. Germline V lookup: CDR1 SGHKS, CDR2 YYEKEE (reference sequence). The V end lost 4 bases, the J end lost 1 base, and 11 bases lay between the germline ends. This CDR3 region has 14 residues. TCRdb's copy holds only in-frame clones and misses some; the assay was immunoSEQ multiplex PCR. The table records hundreds of thousands of clones, 83% of them present only once. The sequence came from a middle-aged woman who had been exposed to COVID-19. J is TRBJ1-1 and V is TRBV5-5; the D is unclear. The specimen sequenced was PBMCs or T cells enriched from blood (not recorded which). The CDR3 loop is CASSRIRGNTEAFF. The CDR3 nucleotides read TGTGCCAGCAGCCGAATTCGGGGGAACACTGAAGCTTTCTTT.